The 14 T cell receptor beta chains in this list originate from one sample, sequenced in a study of Siglec-9 on CD8 T cells in melanoma. Produced via immunoSEQ multiplex PCR; TCRdb's table is partial and in-frame only. The repertoire holds 30,000 to 45,000 clones, with about 86% as singletons. Material: Siglec-9- CD8+ T cells sorted from blood. These receptors were taken from a human donor in good health.

In this sample, this clone turned up once. The chain has TRBV27 and TRBJ2-1; 7 positions agree with TRBD2. Germline values: CDR1 MNHEY, CDR2 SMNVEV (reference sequence). V lost 0 bases to trimming and J lost 3 bases; unmatched junction nucleotides: 2. This CDR3 is 15 amino acids long. CDR3 amino acids: CASSLSASGYNEQFF. DNA for the CDR3: TGTGCCAGCAGTTTATCGGCTAGCGGCTACAATGAGCAGTTCTTC.

This clone was found a few times. V gene TRBV19 combines with J gene TRBJ1-1, with D uncertain. The CDR3 has 12 residues. V was clipped by 6 bases and J by 3 bases, with 8 bases between them. From germline, CDR1 is LNHDA and CDR2 SQIVND (reference sequence). The CDR3 loop reads CASSPADTEAFF. Written as DNA, the CDR3 is TGTGCCAGTAGCCCGGCCGACACTGAAGCTTTCTTT.

This chain connects TRBV5-4 to TRBJ2-5; a possible D gene is TRBD1 (6 bases). This CDR3 region has 17 residues. V was shortened by 0 bases and J by 4 bases, with 19 bases between the two germline ends. The V gene's germline CDR1 is SGHNT and CDR2 YYREEE (reference sequence). The CDR3 nucleotides read TGTGCCAGCAGCTTGGGAAATTGGCAGGGGATGCGAGAGACCCAGTACTTC. Its translation: CASSLGNWQGMRETQYF. Complete variable domain (other parts from reference TRBV5-4 and TRBJ2-5): ETGVTQSPTHLIKTRGQQVTLRCSSQSGHNTVSWYQQALGQGPQFIFQYYREEENGRGNFPPRFSGLQFPNYSSELNVNALELDDSALYLCASSLGNWQGMRETQYFGPGTRLLVL.

The genes are TRBV27 and TRBJ2-7; D perhaps matches TRBD2 (7 bases). Germline lookup yields CDR1 MNHEY and CDR2 SMNVEV (reference sequence). Trimming took off 4 bases at V and 2 bases at J, with 15 bases between the two ends. This CDR3 region has 15 residues. The CDR3: CASSSPEGGAYEQYF. Here the CDR3 DNA reads TGTGCCAGCAGTTCCCCCGAGGGGGGGGCCTACGAGCAGTACTTC.

This clone appeared once. This sequence joins TRBV9 and TRBJ2-1, with TRBD2 as a possible D gene (6 bases). Germline assignment: CDR1 SGDLS and CDR2 YYNGEE. This CDR3 comprises 13 residues. With 3 bases removed from V and 9 bases from J, the gap between germline ends came to 13 bases. CDR3 DNA sequence: TGTGCCAGCAGCGGGGAAACCGGGGGTGAGCAGTTCTTC. It translates to CASSGETGGEQFF.

The chain couples TRBV28 to TRBJ2-5; 8 nucleotides match TRBD1. Germline CDR1 reads MDHEN; CDR2 reads SYDVKM. J lost 2 bases, V lost 6 bases, and 8 bases had no gene match. The CDR3 runs to 15 residues. The CDR3 loop reads CASSTKDREQETQYF. As DNA, the CDR3 is TGTGCCAGCAGCACTAAGGACAGGGAACAAGAGACCCAGTACTTC.

This rearrangement joins TRBV11-2 to TRBJ1-1, with D maybe TRBD1 (6 bases). CDR1 and CDR2 from the germline V gene are SGHAT and FQNNGV. There are 14 residues in the CDR3. V lost 2 bases and J lost 3, with 10 bases in between. CDR3 coding DNA: TGTGCCAGCAGCTTAACAGGGTCTGACACTGAAGCTTTCTTT. It yields the protein CASSLTGSDTEAFF.

This chain connects TRBV5-1 to TRBJ2-7; D is possibly TRBD1 or TRBD2 (6 bases each). Germline V gene lookup returns CDR1 SGHRS and CDR2 YFSETQ. V was clipped by 2 bases and J by 2 bases, with 11 bases between them. The CDR3 contains 14 residues. CDR3 residues: CASSFEGGAYEQYF. CDR3 in DNA: TGCGCCAGCAGCTTCGAGGGGGGCGCCTACGAGCAGTACTTC. Full variable domain (remainder filled in from reference TRBV5-1 and TRBJ2-7): KAGVTQTPRYLIKTRGQQVTLSCSPISGHRSVSWYQQTPGQGLQFLFEYFSETQRNKGNFPGRFSGRQFSNSRSEMNVSTLELGDSALYLCASSFEGGAYEQYFGPGTRLTVT.

This clone appeared a few times. The chain couples TRBV27 to TRBJ1-2; no clear D. Trimming took 3 bases from V and 5 from J, leaving 13 bases between them. The CDR3 consists of 14 residues. CDR1 and CDR2 (germline): MNHEY, SMNVEV (reference sequence). The CDR3 DNA follows: TGTGCCAGCAGTTTCGGCGGATCGGGGTATGGCTACACCTTC. The encoded protein is CASSFGGSGYGYTF.

The rearrangement uses TRBV7-8 and TRBJ1-5; tentative D call: TRBD1 (5 bases). The germline CDR1 and CDR2 sequences are SGHVS and FQNEAQ. The V end lost 5 bases, the J end lost 4 bases, and 27 bases lay between the germline ends. The CDR3 is 19 residues long. The CDR3 region has the DNA TGTGCCAGCAGCCGGACCATGATTGGCGGGGACCCTTGGAATCAGCCCCAGCATTTT. Translating gives CASSRTMIGGDPWNQPQHF.

The CDR3 nucleotides are TGCAGCGTAGTAGCAGGGGAAGAGACCCAGTACTTC. Its protein is CSVVAGEETQYF. The V and J genes are TRBV29-1 and TRBJ2-5; tentative D call: TRBD1 (6 bases). Trimming took off 6 bases at V and 3 bases at J, with 11 bases between the two ends. Looked up from germline, CDR1 is SQVTM and CDR2 is ANQGSEA. There are 12 residues in the CDR3.

The gene calls are TRBV19 and TRBJ1-5, with 9 bases identical to TRBD1. Germline trimming cut 4 bases from V and 5 bases from J; bases unmatched to any gene: 12. The germline V gene encodes CDR1 LNHDA and CDR2 SQIVND (reference sequence). The length of the CDR3 is 17 residues. The CDR3 reads CASSTNGDRDSDQPQHF. CDR3 in DNA: TGTGCCAGTAGTACCAATGGGGACAGGGATTCCGATCAGCCCCAGCATTTT.

The chain recombines TRBV5-6 with TRBJ2-5; possible D gene TRBD2, 7 bases. The length of the CDR3 is 15 residues. The ends were cut back, 0 bases at V and 3 bases at J, with 12 bases in the middle. The germline V gene encodes CDR1 SGHDT and CDR2 YYEEEE. Here the CDR3 DNA reads TGTGCCAGCAGCTTGGCTCAGGGGAGGGAAGAGACCCAGTACTTC. This gives the protein CASSLAQGREETQYF. The whole variable domain, remainder taken from reference TRBV5-6 and TRBJ2-5, is DAGVTQSPTHLIKTRGQQVTLRCSPKSGHDTVSWYQQALGQGPQFIFQYYEEEERQRGNFPDRFSGHQFPNYSSELNVNALLLGDSALYLCASSLAQGREETQYFGPGTRLLVL.

The genes are TRBV19 and TRBJ2-7; a weak D match, TRBD2 (6 bases). The germline V gene has CDR1 LNHDA and CDR2 SQIVND (reference sequence). The V end lost 1 base, the J end lost 4 bases, and 8 bases lay between the germline ends. CDR3 length equals 13 residues. In DNA, the CDR3 is TGTGCCAGTAGTATAGGACGGGGGTACGAGCAGTACTTC. Translated: CASSIGRGYEQYF.